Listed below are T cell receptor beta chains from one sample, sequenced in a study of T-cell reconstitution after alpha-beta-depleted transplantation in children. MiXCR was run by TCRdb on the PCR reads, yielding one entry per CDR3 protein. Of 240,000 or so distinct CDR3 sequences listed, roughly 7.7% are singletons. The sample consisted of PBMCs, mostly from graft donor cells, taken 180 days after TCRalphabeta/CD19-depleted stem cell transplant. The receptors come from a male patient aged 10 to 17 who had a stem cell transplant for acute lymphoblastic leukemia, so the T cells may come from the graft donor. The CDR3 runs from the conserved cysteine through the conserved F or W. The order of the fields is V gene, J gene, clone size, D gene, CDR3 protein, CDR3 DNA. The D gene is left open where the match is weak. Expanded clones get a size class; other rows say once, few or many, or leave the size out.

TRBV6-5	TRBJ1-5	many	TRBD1	CASSQTGLGSNQPQHF	TGTGCCAGCAGCCAGACAGGGTTGGGGAGCAATCAGCCCCAGCATTTT
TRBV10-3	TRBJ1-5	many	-	CAIRHSSNQPQHF	TGTGCCATCAGGCACAGTAGCAATCAGCCCCAGCATTTT
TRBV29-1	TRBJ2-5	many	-	CSVEDRGLETQYF	TGCAGCGTTGAAGATCGGGGGCTCGAGACCCAGTACTTC
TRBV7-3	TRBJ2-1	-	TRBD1	CASSLRPGQMNEQFF	TGTGCCAGCAGCTTAAGACCGGGACAGATGAATGAGCAGTTCTTC
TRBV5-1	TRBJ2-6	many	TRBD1	CASSGTGGAGANVLTF	TGCGCCAGCAGCGGAACAGGGGGCGCTGGGGCCAACGTCCTGACTTTC
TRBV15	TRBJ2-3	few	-	CATSRDLGAGDTQYF	TGTGCCACCAGCAGAGATCTAGGCGCGGGAGATACGCAGTATTTT
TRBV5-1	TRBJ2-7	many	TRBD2	CASSLRLADYEQYF	TGCGCCAGCAGCTTGAGACTAGCGGACTACGAGCAGTACTTC
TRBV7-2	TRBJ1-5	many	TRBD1	CASSLERGLGNQPQHF	TGTGCCAGCAGCTTAGAGAGGGGGCTGGGCAATCAGCCCCAGCATTTT
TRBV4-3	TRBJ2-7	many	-	CASSQEVHGRPGDEQYF	TGCGCCAGCAGCCAAGAAGTTCACGGTCGGCCAGGGGACGAGCAGTACTTC
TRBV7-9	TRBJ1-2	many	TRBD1	CASSLFTADRARF	TGTGCCAGCAGCTTATTTACAGCGGACAGGGCCCGCTTC
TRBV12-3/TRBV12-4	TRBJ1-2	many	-	CASSLKAGSYGYTF	TGTGCCAGCAGTTTAAAGGCAGGGAGCTATGGCTACACCTTC
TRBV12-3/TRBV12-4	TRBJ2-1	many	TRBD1	CASSSPGTGAYNEQFF	TGTGCCAGCAGCTCCCCCGGGACAGGGGCCTACAATGAGCAGTTCTTC
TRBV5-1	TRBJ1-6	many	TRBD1	CASSWRGTESSYNSPLHF	TGCGCCAGCAGCTGGCGCGGGACAGAAAGCTCCTATAATTCACCCCTCCACTTT
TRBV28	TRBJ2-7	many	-	CASSWPFRGGEQYF	TGTGCCAGCAGTTGGCCATTCAGGGGGGGCGAGCAGTACTTC
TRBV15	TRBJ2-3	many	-	CATSRVTVTDTQYF	TGTGCCACCAGCAGAGTTACTGTCACAGATACGCAGTATTTT
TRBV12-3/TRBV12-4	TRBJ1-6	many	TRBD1	CASKVGQNNSPLHF	TGTGCCAGCAAGGTGGGACAGAATAATTCACCCCTCCACTTT
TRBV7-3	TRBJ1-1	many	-	CASSLTPTAMNTEAFF	TGTGCCAGCAGCCTAACCCCGACTGCCATGAACACTGAAGCTTTCTTT
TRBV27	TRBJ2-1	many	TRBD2	CASISGGYNEQFF	TGTGCCAGTATTAGCGGGGGGTACAATGAGCAGTTCTTC
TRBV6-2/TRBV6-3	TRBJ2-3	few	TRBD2	CASSYAHPTRRGGGADTQYF	TGTGCCAGCAGTTACGCCCATCCTACCCGTCGGGGCGGGGGGGCAGATACGCAGTATTTT
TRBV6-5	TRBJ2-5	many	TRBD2	CASSFLGGGQETQYF	TGTGCCAGCAGTTTTCTCGGGGGGGGGCAAGAGACCCAGTACTTC
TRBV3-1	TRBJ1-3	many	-	CASSHSIHGGYSGNTIYF	TGTGCCAGCAGCCATTCAATTCACGGGGGGTACTCTGGAAACACCATATATTTT
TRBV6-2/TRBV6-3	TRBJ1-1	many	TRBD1	CASSSQTGSILLNTEAFF	TGTGCCAGCAGTTCCCAGACAGGGTCCATCCTCTTGAACACTGAAGCTTTCTTT
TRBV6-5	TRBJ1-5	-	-	CASSYSRGGLSNQPQHF	TGTGCCAGCAGTTACTCGAGAGGAGGACTAAGCAATCAGCCCCAGCATTTT
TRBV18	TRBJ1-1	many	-	CASSPQGLVNTEAFF	TGTGCCAGCTCACCGCAGGGGTTGGTGAACACTGAAGCTTTCTTT
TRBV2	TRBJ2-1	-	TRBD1	CASSVDRGYNEQFF	TGTGCCAGCAGTGTGGACAGGGGGTACAATGAGCAGTTCTTC
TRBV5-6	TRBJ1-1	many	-	CASSSYTEAFF	TGTGCCAGCAGCTCCTACACTGAAGCTTTCTTT
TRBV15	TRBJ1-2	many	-	CATSREARDEYGYTF	TGTGCCACCAGCAGAGAAGCCAGGGACGAGTATGGCTACACCTTC
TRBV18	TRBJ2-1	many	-	CASSRDGLWGEQFF	TGTGCCAGCTCACGGGACGGACTTTGGGGTGAGCAGTTCTTC
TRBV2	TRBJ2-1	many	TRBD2	CASTGRAGVGVNEQFF	TGTGCCAGCACCGGGCGAGCGGGGGTAGGAGTCAATGAGCAGTTCTTC
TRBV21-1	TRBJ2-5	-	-	CASSKVGDGIQETQYF	-
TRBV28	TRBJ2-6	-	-	CASRPTGGLGANVLTF	TGTGCCAGCAGACCAACTGGCGGTCTTGGGGCCAACGTCCTGACTTTC
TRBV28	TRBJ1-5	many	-	CASSYGGGAEGPQHF	TGTGCCAGCAGTTATGGGGGGGGGGCTGAGGGGCCCCAGCATTTT
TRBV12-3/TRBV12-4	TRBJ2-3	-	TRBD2	CACSSRPTGRLAGGDTQYF	TGTGCCTGCAGTTCCCGCCCGACAGGGAGACTAGCGGGGGGAGATACGCAGTATTTT
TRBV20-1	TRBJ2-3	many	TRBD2	CSASGGARTDTQYF	TGCAGTGCTAGCGGGGGGGCTAGAACAGATACGCAGTATTTT
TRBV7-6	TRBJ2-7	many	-	CASSPTGYYEQYF	TGTGCCAGCAGCCCCACAGGGTACTACGAGCAGTACTTC
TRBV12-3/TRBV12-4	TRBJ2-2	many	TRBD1	CASSTGTGRAGELFF	TGTGCCAGCAGTACTGGGACAGGAAGGGCCGGGGAGCTGTTTTTT
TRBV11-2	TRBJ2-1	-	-	CASSLEQGGNDQFF	TGTGCCAGCAGCTTAGAGCAGGGCGGAAATGACCAGTTCTTC
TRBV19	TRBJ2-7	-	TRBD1	CASSIRRGPYEQYF	TGTGCCAGTAGTATTCGCAGGGGGCCATACGAGCAGTACTTC
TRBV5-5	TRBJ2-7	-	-	CASSAGLYEQYF	TGTGCCAGCAGCGCCGGCCTCTACGAGCAGTACTTC